Below, one T cell receptor beta chain is given with its context. Its antigen remains unknown. The sample originates from a study of Graves' ophthalmopathy and Graves' hyperthyroidism. Germline-derived CDR1 and CDR2 are SGHTA and FQGTGA. V gave up 5 bases and J gave up 0 bases, with 10 bases separating them. The CDR3 is 14 residues long. Using RNA transcripts, the TCR beta CDR3 regions were amplified. Investigators did first-round RT-PCR with HTBI primers, then second-round multiplex PCR. TCRdb reanalysed the multiplex PCR reads using MiXCR and keeps one entry per CDR3 protein. The sample includes some 240,000 distinct CDR3 sequences, about 47% of them seen just once. Findings and limits, study-wide: With around 69% sensitivity and 72% to 80% specificity, the model predicted ophthalmopathy progression.

Sequencing was carried out using peripheral blood. This TCR was sampled from an adult man with Graves' ophthalmopathy. This rearrangement joins TRBV7-3 to TRBJ1-1, with D tentatively TRBD1 (6 bases). CDR3 residues: CASSPTGLNTEAFF. The DNA for the CDR3 is TGTGCCAGCAGCCCGACAGGTTTGAACACTGAAGCTTTCTTT.